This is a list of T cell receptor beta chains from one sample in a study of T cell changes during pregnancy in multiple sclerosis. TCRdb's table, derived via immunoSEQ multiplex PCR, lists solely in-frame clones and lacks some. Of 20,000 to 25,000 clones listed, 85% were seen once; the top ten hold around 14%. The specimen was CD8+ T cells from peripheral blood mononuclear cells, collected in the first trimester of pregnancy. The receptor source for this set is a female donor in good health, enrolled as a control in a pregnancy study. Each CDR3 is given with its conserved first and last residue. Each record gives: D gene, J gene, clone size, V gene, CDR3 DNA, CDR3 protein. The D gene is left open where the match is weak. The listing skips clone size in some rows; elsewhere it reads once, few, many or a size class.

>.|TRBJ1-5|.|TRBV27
TGTGCCAGCACCCCATCGGGGGGCAGGCAGCAGCCCCAGCATTTT
CASTPSGGRQQPQHF
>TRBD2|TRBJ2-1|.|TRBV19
TGTGCCAGTAAAAGACTAGCGGGAGAGACGAATGAGCAGTTCTTC
CASKRLAGETNEQFF
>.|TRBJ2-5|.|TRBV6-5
TGTGCCAGCAGCCAAACAGGTCAAGAGACCCAGTACTTC
CASSQTGQETQYF
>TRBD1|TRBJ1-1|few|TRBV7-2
TGTGCCAGCAGCTATACAGGGGGAGCTTTCTTT
CASSYTGGAFF
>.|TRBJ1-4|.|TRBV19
TGTGCCAGTATCCACCCAGCCACAACGGGTGAAAAACTGTTTTTT
CASIHPATTGEKLFF
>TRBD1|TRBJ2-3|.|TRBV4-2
TGTGCCAGCAGCCAGTTGATAGGGGGCTCGGGCACAGATACGCAGTATTTT
CASSQLIGGSGTDTQYF
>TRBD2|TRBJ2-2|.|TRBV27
TGTGCCAGCAGTTTATCCCCCAGCGGGAGCACCGGGGAGCTGTTTTTT
CASSLSPSGSTGELFF
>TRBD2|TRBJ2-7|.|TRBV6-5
TGTGCCAGCAGTCAGCGGGATCAAGACTACGAGCAGTACTTC
CASSQRDQDYEQYF
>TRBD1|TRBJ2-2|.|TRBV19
TGTGCCAGTAGTACCGGGGACAGGGTATCCGGGGAGCTGTTTTTT
CASSTGDRVSGELFF
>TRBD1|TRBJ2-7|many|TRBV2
TGTGCCAGCAGTAACCCGGGACAGGCCCGCTCCTACGAGCAGTACTTC
CASSNPGQARSYEQYF
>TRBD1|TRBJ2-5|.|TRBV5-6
TGTGCCAGCAGCTCGACAGGGCACGAAGAGACCCAGTACTTC
CASSSTGHEETQYF
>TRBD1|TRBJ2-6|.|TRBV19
TGTGCCACCTACAAAACAGGGGCTGGGGCCAACGTCCTGACTTTC
CATYKTGAGANVLTF
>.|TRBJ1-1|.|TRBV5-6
TGTGCCAGCAGCCTGAATGGGGCGGGGGTGGGCACTGAAGCTTTCTTT
CASSLNGAGVGTEAFF
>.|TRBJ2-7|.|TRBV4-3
TGCGCCAGCAGCCAAGATGACGCCTCCTACTACGAGCAGTACTTC
CASSQDDASYYEQYF
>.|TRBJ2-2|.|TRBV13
TGTGCCAGCAGCTTAGGCCGTGGGACTTACACCGGGGAGCTGTTTTTT
CASSLGRGTYTGELFF
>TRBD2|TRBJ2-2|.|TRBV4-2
TGTGCCAGCAGCCAAGCTAAGGCGGGGGGGCCGCCCGGGGAGCTGTTTTTT
CASSQAKAGGPPGELFF